Detailed here is one T cell receptor beta chain. Antigen: not known. The CDR3 extends over 15 amino acids. V was clipped by 4 bases and J by 3 bases, with 13 bases between them. Germline CDR1 and CDR2: SEHNR and FQNEAQ (reference sequence). The sample originates from a study of cytomegalovirus exposure and HLA in healthy donors. Study findings and constraints: Previous analysis showed most TCR beta V segments were productive about 87% or about 30% of the time. The authors enumerated over 150 TCR beta chains as linked to cytomegalovirus. TRBV6-2, TRBV6-3 and some other V segments were excluded as indistinguishable.

PCR used 60 Vbeta primers and 13 Jbeta primers. Method: immunoSEQ multiplex PCR; TCRdb's copy keeps in-frame clones and lacks some. This table has about 120,000 clones, about four fifths appearing once. Sequences were obtained from PBMCs. The clonotype comes from a woman under 30 in good health and CMV-seronegative. The chain has TRBV7-9 and TRBJ1-5; no firm D call. The DNA for the CDR3 is TGTGCCAGCAGCTCGGGTCCGACCCCCAATCAGCCCCAGCATTTT. As protein: CASSSGPTPNQPQHF.